This TCR beta chain was profiled in a study of blood T cell repertoires in COVID-19. Overall study context: Researchers got acute and convalescent COVID-19 samples from the United States, Italy and Spain.

Germline lookup yields CDR1 KGHSH and CDR2 LQKENI. V lost 0 bases and J 6 bases, leaving 11 bases between the germline ends. The CDR3 totals 14 residues. Turning to this clone: The sample contains more than one DNA sequence encoding this CDR3.

TCRdb's copy holds only in-frame clones and misses some; the assay was immunoSEQ multiplex PCR. The sample shows about 200,000 clones, 65% to 90% of them seen only once. The chain joins TRBV18 to TRBJ1-2, with a weak D call TRBD1 (6 bases). This TCR derives from a human donor in a cohort sampled during active COVID-19. Sequencing was done on a sample of peripheral blood. CDR3 nucleotides: TGTGCCAGCTCACCACCGGCCAGGGGCCATGGCTACACCTTC. This translates into CASSPPARGHGYTF.